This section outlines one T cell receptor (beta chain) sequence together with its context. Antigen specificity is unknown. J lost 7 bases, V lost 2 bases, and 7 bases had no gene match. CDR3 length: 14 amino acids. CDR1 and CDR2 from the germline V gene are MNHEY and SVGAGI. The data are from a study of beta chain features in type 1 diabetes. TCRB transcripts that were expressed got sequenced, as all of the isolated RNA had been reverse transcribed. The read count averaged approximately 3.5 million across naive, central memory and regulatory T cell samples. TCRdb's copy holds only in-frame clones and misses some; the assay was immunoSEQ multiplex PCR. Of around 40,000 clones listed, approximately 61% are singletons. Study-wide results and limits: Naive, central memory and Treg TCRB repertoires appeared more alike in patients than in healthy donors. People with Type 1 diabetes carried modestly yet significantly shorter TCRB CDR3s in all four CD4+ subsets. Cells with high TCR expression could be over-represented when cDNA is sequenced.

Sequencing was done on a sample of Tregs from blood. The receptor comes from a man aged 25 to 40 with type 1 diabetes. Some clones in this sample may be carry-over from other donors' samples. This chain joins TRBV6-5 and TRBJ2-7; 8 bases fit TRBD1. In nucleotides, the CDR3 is TGTGCCAGCAGTTACATCCAGGGGGCGCGGGAGCAGTACTTC. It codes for CASSYIQGAREQYF.